The sequence of this TCR beta chain was determined in a study of T-cell memory formation after mild COVID-19. Study-level results: In second-wave clones peaking day 37, SARS-CoV-2 specificity remained unconfirmed. Cross-reactive memory appears to have joined, as suggested by some responding clones showing up in pre-infection memory. The main location of contracting CD4+ clones was CM and EM, and that of contracting CD8+ clones was EMRA. There was a balanced CD4/CD8 profile in clones contracting day 15 to 85, and later expanders leaned CD4+.

Germline V CDR1 and CDR2: MNHEY, SVGAGI. Germline trimming cut 5 bases from V and 6 bases from J; bases unmatched to any gene: 12. The CDR3 runs 16 residues. Each CDR3 protein gets one entry after TCRdb re-called the 5' RACE reads with MiXCR. The sample has roughly 190,000 distinct CDR3 sequences, approximately 16% seen once; the top ten hold roughly 2.4%. Note on this clonotype: Its antigen is not known.

Source material: PBMCs or a T cell subset sorted from them (not recorded which). The chain has TRBV6-5 and TRBJ2-1; 8 nucleotides line up with TRBD2. The TCR originated in an adult woman who had mild COVID-19 (a few samples of this study predate the infection). Cell type and time point are not known. CDR3 residues: CASSRTPGLGGNEQFF. The CDR3 region has the DNA TGTGCCAGCAGTCGAACTCCGGGACTAGGAGGCAATGAGCAGTTCTTC.